The present T cell receptor beta chain was sequenced within a study of T cell repertoires in cytomegalovirus infection. This CDR3 has 13 residues. Germline V gene lookup returns CDR1 SGHAT and CDR2 FQNNGV. V was cut by 0 bases and J by 8 bases, with 9 bases left in between. In the case of this clonotype: The antigen remains unidentified.

TCRdb used MiXCR to reprocess the reads, holding one entry per CDR3 protein. The sample contains around 570,000 distinct CDR3 sequences, approximately 40% of which appear only once. The chain couples TRBV11-2 to TRBJ2-3; D perhaps matches TRBD2 (5 bases). The clonotype originates from a human donor in good health (CMV status not recorded). Some clones in this sample may be carry-over from other donors' samples. The specimen was cultured PBMCs, collected from culture after CMV antigen stimulation. CDR3 in DNA: TGTGCCAGCAGCTTAGATAGAAGCGGTACGCAGTATTTT. Translated, it gives CASSLDRSGTQYF.